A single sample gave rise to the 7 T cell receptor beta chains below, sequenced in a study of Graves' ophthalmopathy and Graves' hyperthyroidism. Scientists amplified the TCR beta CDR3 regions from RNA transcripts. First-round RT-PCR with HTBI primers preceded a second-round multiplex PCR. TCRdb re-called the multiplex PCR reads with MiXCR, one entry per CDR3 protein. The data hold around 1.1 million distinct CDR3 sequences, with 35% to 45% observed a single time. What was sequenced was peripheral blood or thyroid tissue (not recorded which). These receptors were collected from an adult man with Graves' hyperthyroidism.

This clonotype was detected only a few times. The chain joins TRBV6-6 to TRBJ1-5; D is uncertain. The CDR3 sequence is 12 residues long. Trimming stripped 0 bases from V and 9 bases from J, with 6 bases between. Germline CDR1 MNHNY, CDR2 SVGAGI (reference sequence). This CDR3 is CASSYSNPPQHF. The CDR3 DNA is TGTGCCAGCAGTTACTCGAACCCGCCCCAGCATTTT.

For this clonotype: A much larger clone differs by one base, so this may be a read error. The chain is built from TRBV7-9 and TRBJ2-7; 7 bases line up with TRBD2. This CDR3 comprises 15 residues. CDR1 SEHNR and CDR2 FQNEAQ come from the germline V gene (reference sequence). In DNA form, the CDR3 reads TGTGCCAGCAGCCCCGGACTAGAAATCTCCTACGGGCAGTACTTC. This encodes CASSPGLEISYGQYF.

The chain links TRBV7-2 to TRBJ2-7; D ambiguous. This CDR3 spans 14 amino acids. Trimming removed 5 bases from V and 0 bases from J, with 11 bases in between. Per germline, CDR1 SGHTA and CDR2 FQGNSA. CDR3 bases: TGTGCCAGCAGCGAGGAGTCAGCCTCCTACGAGCAGTACTTC. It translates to CASSEESASYEQYF.

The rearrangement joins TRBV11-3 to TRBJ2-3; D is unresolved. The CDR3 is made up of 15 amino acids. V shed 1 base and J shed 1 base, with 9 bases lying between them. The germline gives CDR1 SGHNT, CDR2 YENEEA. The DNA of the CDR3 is TGTGCCAGCAGCTTAGTCGGCGCAGGCACAGATACGCAGTATTTT. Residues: CASSLVGAGTDTQYF.

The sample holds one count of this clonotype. Here the CDR3 reads CASSLGFNMAGNTIYF. Written as DNA, the CDR3 is TGTGCCAGCAGCTTAGGCTTCAACATGGCTGGAAACACCATATATTTT. V is TRBV7-8 and J is TRBJ1-3; D ambiguous. The CDR3 is 16 residues long. Germline CDR1 and CDR2: SGHVS and FQNEAQ. Trimming left V 1 base short and J 2 bases short, with 12 bases between.

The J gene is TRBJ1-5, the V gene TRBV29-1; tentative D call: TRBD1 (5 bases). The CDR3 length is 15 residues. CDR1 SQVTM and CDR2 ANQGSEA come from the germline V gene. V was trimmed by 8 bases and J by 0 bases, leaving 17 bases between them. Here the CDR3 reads CSSWAGSYSNQPQHF. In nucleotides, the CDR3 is TGCAGCAGTTGGGCAGGGTCTTATAGCAATCAGCCCCAGCATTTT. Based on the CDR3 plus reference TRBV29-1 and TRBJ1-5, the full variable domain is SAVISQKPSRDICQRGTSLTIQCQVDSQVTMMFWYRQQPGQSLTLIATANQGSEATYESGFVIDKFPISRPNLTFSTLTVSNMSPEDSSIYLCSSWAGSYSNQPQHFGDGTRLSIL.

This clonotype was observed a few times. The CDR3 DNA reads TGTGCCATCAGCCAGGGGGCAATCACCGGGGAGCTGTTTTTT. Its translation: CAISQGAITGELFF. The chain has TRBV10-3 and TRBJ2-2, with 8 nucleotides matching TRBD1. This CDR3 is built from 14 residues. From germline, CDR1 is ENHRY and CDR2 SYGVKD. Germline trimming cut 6 bases from V and 4 bases from J; bases unmatched to any gene: 4.